This T cell receptor (beta chain) was sequenced during a study of response to subunit inactivated influenza vaccine. General study findings and limits: Each seasonal influenza vaccination, the authors suggested, recruits few new T cells.

The V end was cut by 5 bases, the J end by 5 bases, with 18 bases between. CDR1 and CDR2 (germline): SGHAT, FQNNGV. The CDR3 spans 15 residues. Note on this clonotype: Antigen specificity is unknown.

Each CDR3 protein gets one entry after TCRdb re-called the RT-PCR reads with MiXCR. The sample yields just over 300,000 distinct CDR3 sequences, less than 25% seen once. This clonotype was obtained from a man in his fifties or sixties who received an inactivated influenza vaccine. The sequenced sample was PBMCs from blood, obtained less than 22 months after vaccination. The V gene is TRBV11-2, the J gene TRBJ2-5; tentatively, D is TRBD2 (6 bases). The CDR3 is CASSQVGGPVETQYF. Written as DNA, the CDR3 is TGTGCCAGCAGCCAGGTGGGGGGACCGGTCGAGACCCAGTACTTC. Full variable domain (outside the CDR3, taken from reference TRBV11-2 and TRBJ2-5): EAGVAQSPRYKIIEKRQSVAFWCNPISGHATLYWYQQILGQGPKLLIQFQNNGVVDDSQLPKDRFSAERLKGVDSTLKIQPAKLEDSAVYLCASSQVGGPVETQYFGPGTRLLVL.